These 17 T cell receptor beta chains came from one sample sequenced in a study of Ad26.COV2.S vaccination and SARS-CoV-2 variants (dated by TCRdb to 2020 to 2022). Reading the label with the study, this specimen's treatment or condition is: about 20 received Ad26.COV2.S at low or high dose, single or two shots; about 5 received placebo; per-sample allocation not given. For vaccine and placebo recipients, the sequenced repertoires came from samples collected on day 63 after the first injection. Libraries were built with the immunoSEQ multiplex PCR assay. What TCRdb holds here is the immuneACCESS table cut down to in-frame rearrangements. Part of the clones is not present; checked against another copy, under half of the missing clones reflect an unresolved V gene, and the others are unexplained. The sample table contains 400,000 to 450,000 clones; only one count was recorded for 90% of them. Around 4.5% of the sample is held by the ten biggest clonotypes.

The sequences come from peripheral blood, collected in a trial of Ad26.COV2.S vaccine versus placebo. All receptors come from a person aged 18-65 years who received the Ad26.COV2.S COVID-19 vaccine or a placebo.

The chain links TRBV2 to TRBJ2-2; TRBD1 matches at 7 bases. Germline V CDR1 and CDR2: SNHLY, FYNNEI. J was trimmed by 6 bases and V by 4 bases; bases with no gene match: 5. This CDR3 has 14 amino acids. CDR3 DNA sequence: TGTGCCAGCAGTGGTGACAGGGATGCCGGGGAGCTGTTTTTT. As protein: CASSGDRDAGELFF.

This clone has a handful of counts. This sequence joins TRBV4-1 and TRBJ1-1; 8 nucleotides match TRBD1. V lost 1 base, J lost 6 bases, and 4 bases stayed unmatched. The CDR3 is made up of 14 amino acids. The V gene's germline CDR1 is MGHRA and CDR2 YSYEKL. CDR3 DNA sequence: TGCGCCAGCAGCCAAGGACCCAGGGGGCCTGAAGCTTTCTTT. It encodes CASSQGPRGPEAFF.

The chain combines TRBV28 with TRBJ2-7; D tentatively reads TRBD1 or TRBD2 (5 bases each). CDR1 is MDHEN, CDR2 SYDVKM, per germline. V was clipped by 5 bases and J by 6 bases, with 11 bases between them. CDR3 length: 12 residues. The CDR3 here is CASSLVGGEQYF. CDR3 nucleotide sequence: TGTGCCAGCAGTCTGGTTGGGGGCGAGCAGTACTTC.

V gene TRBV24-1 combines with J gene TRBJ2-5, with 14 bases lining up with TRBD2. V trimming: 6 bases; J trimming: 4 bases; junction bases outside the gene matches: 6. The CDR3 runs 16 residues. Germline CDR1 reads KGHDR; CDR2 reads SFDVKD. The CDR3 DNA follows: TGTGCCACCAGTCCGGGACTAGCGGGAGCTGGAGAGACCCAGTACTTC. This codes for CATSPGLAGAGETQYF.

The V and J genes are TRBV13 and TRBJ1-4, with 7 nucleotides matching TRBD1. The junction had 6 bases not matched to a gene; V was cut back by 9 bases and J by 2 bases. Per the germline V gene, CDR1 is PRHDT and CDR2 is FYEKMQ (reference sequence). The CDR3 has 14 amino acids. The CDR3 sequence is CASQQGMTNEKLFF. The CDR3 DNA reads TGTGCCAGTCAACAGGGGATGACTAATGAAAAACTGTTTTTT.

The chain links TRBV29-1 to TRBJ1-4, with unresolved D. This CDR3 has 15 residues. CDR1 and CDR2 from the germline V gene are SQVTM and ANQGSEA. Trimming cost V 7 bases and J 7 bases, with 22 bases left between them. The CDR3 spells CSGVVWETLGEKLFF. In DNA form, the CDR3 reads TGCAGCGGCGTTGTATGGGAAACTCTCGGTGAAAAACTGTTTTTT.

The rearrangement links TRBV3-1 (or the pseudogene TRBV3-2) to TRBJ2-3, with 9 bases lining up with TRBD2. Unmatched junction bases numbered 3, after V lost 0 bases and J lost 5 bases. Germline V gene data show CDR1 as LGHDT and CDR2 as YNNKEL (reference sequence). This CDR3 is 15 amino acids long. CDR3 nucleotides: TGTGCCAGCAGCCAAGATGCACTAGCGGGAGATACGCAGTATTTT. It codes for CASSQDALAGDTQYF.

The chain has TRBV7-9 and TRBJ2-7; D unresolved. V lost 5 bases, J lost 6 bases, and 20 bases lay in between. The CDR3 spans 15 residues. Germline CDR1 is SEHNR and CDR2 is FQNEAQ (reference sequence). CDR3 DNA: TGTGCCAGCAGCCCAGCCGGAACCCCGGCAGGCGAGCAGTACTTC. As protein: CASSPAGTPAGEQYF.

In its sample, this clone was seen once. This chain uses TRBV7-8 with TRBJ2-5; 10 bases match TRBD2. V shed 1 base, J shed 3 bases, and the junction held 5 bases outside the gene matches. The germline V gene has CDR1 SGHVS and CDR2 FQNEAQ. The length of the CDR3 is 16 residues. The CDR3 region has the DNA TGTGCCAGCAGCTTAGTTCCTAGCGGGAGAAAAGAGACCCAGTACTTC. The encoded protein is CASSLVPSGRKETQYF.

This clone came up a few times. The genes are TRBV18 and TRBJ1-2; TRBD1 might be the D (6 bases). V lost 3 bases and J lost 7, with 9 bases in between. Looked up from germline, CDR1 is KGHSH and CDR2 is LQKENI. This CDR3 is built from 12 residues. The CDR3 loop is CASSPDSLGYTF. DNA for the CDR3: TGTGCCAGCTCACCGGACAGCCTTGGCTACACCTTC.

The chain employs TRBV12-3 or TRBV12-4 and TRBJ2-7; D remains unclear. The CDR3 runs to 12 residues. V was pared by 4 bases and J by 2 bases, with 6 bases between. The CDR3 DNA follows: TGTGCCAGCAGTTACTTAACCTACGAGCAGTACTTC. Translating gives CASSYLTYEQYF.

V usage is TRBV19 and J usage is TRBJ2-3; 11 bases map to TRBD2. The CDR3 loop spans 14 amino acids. The junction had 2 bases not matched to a gene; V was cut back by 9 bases and J by 0 bases. The germline gives CDR1 LNHDA, CDR2 SQIVND (reference sequence). CDR3 bases: TGTGCCAGCCGACTAGCGGGAAGCACAGATACGCAGTATTTT. It translates to CASRLAGSTDTQYF. The full variable domain, rest sourced from reference TRBV19 and TRBJ2-3, is DGGITQSPKYLFRKEGQNVTLSCEQNLNHDAMYWYRQDPGQGLRLIYYSQIVNDFQKGDIAEGYSVSREKKESFPLTVTSAQKNPTAFYLCASRLAGSTDTQYFGPGTRLTVL.

This chain links TRBV28 with TRBJ2-1; TRBD1 is a possible D gene (7 bases). This CDR3 has 16 amino acids. Trimming removed 5 bases at V and 6 bases at J, with 20 bases between. Germline CDR1 MDHEN, CDR2 SYDVKM. Written as DNA, the CDR3 is TGTGCCAGCAGTCCCGCGGCAGGGGGGTACCCCAATGAGCAGTTCTTC. Its translation: CASSPAAGGYPNEQFF.

The chain joins TRBV30 to TRBJ1-2; D gene ambiguous. Germline assignment: CDR1 GTSNPN and CDR2 SVGIG (reference sequence). The V gene lost 0 bases and the J gene lost 3 bases, with 8 bases spanning the gap. This CDR3 region has 13 residues. CDR3 DNA: TGTGCCTGGAGTGTTCAGAAGTACTATGGCTACACCTTC. As protein: CAWSVQKYYGYTF.

The rearrangement links TRBV4-1 to TRBJ1-1; the D gene is possibly TRBD1 (5 bases). V lost 5 bases and J 1 base, leaving 5 bases between the germline ends. There are 12 residues in the CDR3. Germline V gene lookup returns CDR1 MGHRA and CDR2 YSYEKL. CDR3 sequence reads: CASSGGNTEAFF. The CDR3 DNA is TGCGCCAGCAGCGGGGGGAACACTGAAGCTTTCTTT.

The V call is TRBV5-4, the J call TRBJ2-1; no clear D. V was trimmed by 0 bases and J by 8 bases, leaving 6 bases between them. Germline CDR1 SGHNT, CDR2 YYREEE (reference sequence). The CDR3 runs to 12 residues. This chain's CDR3 is CASSLDSYEQFF. The CDR3 bases are TGTGCCAGCAGCTTGGATAGCTATGAGCAGTTCTTC.

The CDR3 DNA follows: TGTGCCAGCAGTTTGAAGTCAGGATGGACAGATACGCAGTATTTT. Its translation is CASSLKSGWTDTQYF. The chain is built from TRBV27 and TRBJ2-3; D is uncertain. Germline CDR1 MNHEY, CDR2 SMNVEV (reference sequence). This CDR3 region has 15 residues. V was shortened by 3 bases and J by 3 bases, with 13 bases between the two germline ends.